This T cell receptor (beta chain) was captured by sequencing in a study of control samples from healthy donors and cancer patients. Clones were sequenced by immunoSEQ multiplex PCR, and TCRdb holds only the in-frame ones, with some missing. The sample includes 75,000 to 100,000 clones, 85% to 90% of them seen just once. Germline CDR1 and CDR2: SGHNT and YYREEE (reference sequence). The CDR3 runs to 15 residues. The V gene end was trimmed by 4 bases and the J gene end by 5 bases; junction bases not matched to a gene: 7. The V gene is TRBV5-4, the J gene TRBJ2-1, with TRBD1 identical over 9 bases. The receptor's source is a man aged 25-45 years in good health. The source material was blood. CDR3 amino acids: CASSRGTGRHNEQFF. CDR3 sequence (DNA): TGTGCCAGCAGCCGGGGGACAGGGCGGCACAATGAGCAGTTCTTC.